The clone carrying this T cell receptor (beta chain) was seen a few times. The antigen remains undetermined. This record belongs to a study of T-cell memory formation after mild COVID-19. TCRdb passed the 5' RACE reads through MiXCR, listing each CDR3 protein once. The sample lists about 430,000 distinct CDR3 sequences, 24% occurring once. The J segment lost 2 bases and the V segment lost 6 bases, leaving 27 bases of the junction unmatched. CDR1 is ENHRY, CDR2 SYGVKD, per germline. This CDR3 contains 22 residues. Overall study results and limits: Mainly in CM and EM were contracting CD4+ clones; CD8+ were in EMRA.

Sequences were obtained from PBMCs or a T cell subset sorted from them (not recorded which). This chain joins TRBV10-3 and TRBJ2-7; 11 nucleotides line up with TRBD2. The TCR originated in an adult woman who had mild COVID-19 (a few samples of this study predate the infection). Cell type and time point are not known. This CDR3 reads CAISEPSRLAGSSDPTAYEQYF. DNA for the CDR3: TGTGCCATCAGCGAGCCTTCTCGACTAGCGGGAAGCTCGGATCCTACGGCCTACGAGCAGTACTTC.